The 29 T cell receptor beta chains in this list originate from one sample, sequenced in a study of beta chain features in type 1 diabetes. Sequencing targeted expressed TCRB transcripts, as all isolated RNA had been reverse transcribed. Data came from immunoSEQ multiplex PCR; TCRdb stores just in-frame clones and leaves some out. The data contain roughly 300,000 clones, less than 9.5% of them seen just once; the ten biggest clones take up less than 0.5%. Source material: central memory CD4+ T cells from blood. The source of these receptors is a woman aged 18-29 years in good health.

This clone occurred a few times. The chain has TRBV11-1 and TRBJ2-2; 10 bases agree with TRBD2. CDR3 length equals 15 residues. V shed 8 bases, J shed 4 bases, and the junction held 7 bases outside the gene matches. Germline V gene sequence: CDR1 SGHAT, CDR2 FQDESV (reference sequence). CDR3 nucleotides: TGTGCCAGCTCTAGCGGGAGCATTGGCACCGGGGAGCTGTTTTTT. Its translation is CASSSGSIGTGELFF. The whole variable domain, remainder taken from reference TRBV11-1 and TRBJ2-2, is EAEVAQSPRYKITEKSQAVAFWCDPISGHATLYWYRQILGQGPELLVQFQDESVVDDSQLPKDRFSAERLKGVDSTLKIQPAELGDSAMYLCASSSGSIGTGELFFGEGSRLTVL.

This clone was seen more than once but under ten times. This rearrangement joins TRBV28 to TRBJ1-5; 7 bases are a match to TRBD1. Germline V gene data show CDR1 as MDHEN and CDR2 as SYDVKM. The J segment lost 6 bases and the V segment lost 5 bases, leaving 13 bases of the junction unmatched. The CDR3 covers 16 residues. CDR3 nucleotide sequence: TGTGCCAGCAGTCTCGACAGGGTGACTTATTCTCAGCCCCAGCATTTT. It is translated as CASSLDRVTYSQPQHF.

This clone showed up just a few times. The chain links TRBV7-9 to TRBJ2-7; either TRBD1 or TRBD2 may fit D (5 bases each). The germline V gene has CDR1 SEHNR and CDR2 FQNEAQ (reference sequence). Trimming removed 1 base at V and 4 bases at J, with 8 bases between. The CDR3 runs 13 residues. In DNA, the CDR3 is TGTGCCAGCAGCTTAGGGTGGGGGTACGAGCAGTACTTC. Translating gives CASSLGWGYEQYF.

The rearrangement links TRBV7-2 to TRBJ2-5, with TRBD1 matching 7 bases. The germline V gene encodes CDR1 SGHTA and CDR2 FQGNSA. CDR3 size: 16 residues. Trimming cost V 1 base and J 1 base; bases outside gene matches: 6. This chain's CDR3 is CASSLGVGTVQETQYF. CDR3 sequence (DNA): TGTGCCAGCAGCTTAGGGGTGGGGACAGTCCAAGAGACCCAGTACTTC.

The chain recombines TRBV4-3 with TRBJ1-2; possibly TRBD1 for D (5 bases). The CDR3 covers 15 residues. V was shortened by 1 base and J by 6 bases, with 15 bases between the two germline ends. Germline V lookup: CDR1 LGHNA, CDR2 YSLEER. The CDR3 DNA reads TGCGCCAGCAGCCAAGGTTGGGGACCACTTAATGGCTACACCTTC. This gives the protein CASSQGWGPLNGYTF.

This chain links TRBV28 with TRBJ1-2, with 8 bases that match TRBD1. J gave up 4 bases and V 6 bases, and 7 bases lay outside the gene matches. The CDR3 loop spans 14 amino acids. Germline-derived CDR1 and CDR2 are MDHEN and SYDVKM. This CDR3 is CASRPPGQAYGYTF. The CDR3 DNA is TGTGCCAGCAGACCTCCGGGACAGGCCTATGGCTACACCTTC.

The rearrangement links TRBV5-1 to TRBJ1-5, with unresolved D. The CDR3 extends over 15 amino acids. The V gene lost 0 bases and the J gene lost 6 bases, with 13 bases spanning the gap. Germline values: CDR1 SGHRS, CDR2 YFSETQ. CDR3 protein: CASSLDGSKGQPQHF. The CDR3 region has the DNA TGCGCCAGCAGCTTGGATGGGTCCAAAGGTCAGCCCCAGCATTTT.

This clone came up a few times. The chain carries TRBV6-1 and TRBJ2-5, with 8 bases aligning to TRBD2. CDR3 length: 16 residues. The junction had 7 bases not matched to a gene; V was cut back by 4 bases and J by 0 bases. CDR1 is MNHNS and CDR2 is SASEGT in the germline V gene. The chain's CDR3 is CASSGRLANYQETQYF. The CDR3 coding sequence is TGTGCCAGCAGTGGGCGACTAGCGAACTACCAAGAGACCCAGTACTTC.

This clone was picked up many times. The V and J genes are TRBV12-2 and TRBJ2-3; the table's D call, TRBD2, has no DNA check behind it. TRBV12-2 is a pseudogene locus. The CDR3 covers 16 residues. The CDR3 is CASRPSGSGRADTQYF. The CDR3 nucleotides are TGTGCAAGTCGCCCAAGCGGTAGCGGGAGGGCAGATACGCAGTATTTT.

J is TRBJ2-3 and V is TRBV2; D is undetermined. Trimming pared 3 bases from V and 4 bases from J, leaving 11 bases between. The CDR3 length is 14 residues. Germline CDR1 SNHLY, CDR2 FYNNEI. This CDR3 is CASSESVEADTQYF. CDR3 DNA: TGTGCCAGCAGTGAGTCGGTGGAAGCAGATACGCAGTATTTT.

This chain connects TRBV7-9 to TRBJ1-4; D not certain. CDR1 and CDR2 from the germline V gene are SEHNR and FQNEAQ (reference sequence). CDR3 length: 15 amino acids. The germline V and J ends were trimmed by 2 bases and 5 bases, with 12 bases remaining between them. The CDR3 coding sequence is TGTGCCAGCAGCTTAAATGGGAACCCGAATGAAAAACTGTTTTTT. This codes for CASSLNGNPNEKLFF. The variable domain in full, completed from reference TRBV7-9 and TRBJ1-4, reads DTGVSQNPRHKITKRGQNVTFRCDPISEHNRLYWYRQTLGQGPEFLTYFQNEAQLEKSRLLSDRFSAERPKGSFSTLEIQRTEQGDSAMYLCASSLNGNPNEKLFFGSGTQLSVL.

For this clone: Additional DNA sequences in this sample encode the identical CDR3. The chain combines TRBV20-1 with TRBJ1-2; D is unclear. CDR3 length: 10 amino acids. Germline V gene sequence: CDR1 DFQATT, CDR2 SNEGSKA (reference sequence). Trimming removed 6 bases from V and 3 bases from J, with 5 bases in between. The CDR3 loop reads CSAADYGYTF. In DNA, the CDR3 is TGCAGTGCCGCCGACTATGGCTACACCTTC.

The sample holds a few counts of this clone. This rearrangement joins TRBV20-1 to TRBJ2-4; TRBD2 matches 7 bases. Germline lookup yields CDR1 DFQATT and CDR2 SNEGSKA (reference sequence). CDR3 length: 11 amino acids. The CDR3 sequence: CSRGDKNIQYF. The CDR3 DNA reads TGCAGCCGGGGGGACAAAAACATTCAGTACTTC.

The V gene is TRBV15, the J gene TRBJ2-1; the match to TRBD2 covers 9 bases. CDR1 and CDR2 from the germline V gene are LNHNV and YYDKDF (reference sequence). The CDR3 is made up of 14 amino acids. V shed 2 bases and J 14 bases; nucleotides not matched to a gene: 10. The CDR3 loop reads CATSRPSSGTSKFF. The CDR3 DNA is TGTGCCACCAGCAGACCCTCGTCCGGGACTAGCAAGTTCTTC.

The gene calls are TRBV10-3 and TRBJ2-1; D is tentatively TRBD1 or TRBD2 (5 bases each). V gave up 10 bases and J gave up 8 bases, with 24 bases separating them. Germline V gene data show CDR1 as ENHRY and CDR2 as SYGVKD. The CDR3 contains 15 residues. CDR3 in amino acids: CASRSGRGLIYEQFF. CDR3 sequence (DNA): TGTGCCAGCCGATCGGGAAGGGGCCTTATTTATGAGCAGTTCTTC.

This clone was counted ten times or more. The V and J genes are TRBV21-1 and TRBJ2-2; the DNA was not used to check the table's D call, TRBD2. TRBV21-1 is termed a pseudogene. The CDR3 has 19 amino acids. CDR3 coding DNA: TGTGCCAGCAGCAAAGGGCTAGCGGGAGAACAGATTTATGCCGGGGAGCTGTTTTTT. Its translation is CASSKGLAGEQIYAGELFF.

The DNA of the CDR3 is TGTGCCAGCAGCTTAGTTGGCAGGGGGCGATGGGGCTACACCTTC. Amino acids: CASSLVGRGRWGYTF. V and J are TRBV7-9 and TRBJ1-2; 8 nucleotides align to TRBD1. Losses at the gene ends were 1 base for V and 8 bases for J; bases not matched to a gene: 9. CDR1 and CDR2 (germline): SEHNR, FQNEAQ (reference sequence). This CDR3 has 15 amino acids.

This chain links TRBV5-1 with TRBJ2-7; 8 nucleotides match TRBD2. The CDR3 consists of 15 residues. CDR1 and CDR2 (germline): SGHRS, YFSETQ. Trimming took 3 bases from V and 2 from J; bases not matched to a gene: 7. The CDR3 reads CASSSQAGVPYEQYF. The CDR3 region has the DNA TGCGCCAGCAGCTCCCAAGCGGGAGTCCCCTACGAGCAGTACTTC.

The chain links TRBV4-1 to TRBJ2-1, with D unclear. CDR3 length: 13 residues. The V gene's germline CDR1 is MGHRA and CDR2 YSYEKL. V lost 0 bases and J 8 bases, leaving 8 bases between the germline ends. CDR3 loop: CASSQDPPDEQFF. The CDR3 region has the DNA TGCGCCAGCAGCCAAGACCCCCCAGATGAGCAGTTCTTC.

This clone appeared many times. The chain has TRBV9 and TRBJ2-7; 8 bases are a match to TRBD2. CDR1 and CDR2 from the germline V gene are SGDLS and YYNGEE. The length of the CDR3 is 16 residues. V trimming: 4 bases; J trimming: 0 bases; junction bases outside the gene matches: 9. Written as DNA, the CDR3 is TGTGCCAGCAGCCCCTGGGGTAGCGGGAACTCCTACGAGCAGTACTTC. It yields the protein CASSPWGSGNSYEQYF.

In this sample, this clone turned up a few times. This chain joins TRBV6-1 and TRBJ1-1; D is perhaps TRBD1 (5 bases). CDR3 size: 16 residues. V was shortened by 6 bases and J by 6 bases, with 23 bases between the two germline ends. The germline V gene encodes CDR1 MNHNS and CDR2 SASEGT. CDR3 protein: CASSEPGRWMEPEAFF. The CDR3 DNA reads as TGTGCCAGCAGCGAACCGGGACGGTGGATGGAGCCTGAAGCTTTCTTT.

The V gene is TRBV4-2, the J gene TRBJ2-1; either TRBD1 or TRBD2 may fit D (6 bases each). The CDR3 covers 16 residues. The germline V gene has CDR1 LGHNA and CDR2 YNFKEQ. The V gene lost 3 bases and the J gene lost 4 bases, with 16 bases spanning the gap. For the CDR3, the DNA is TGTGCCAGCAGCCATGCGGGACAACGAGGGTACAATGAGCAGTTCTTC. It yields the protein CASSHAGQRGYNEQFF.

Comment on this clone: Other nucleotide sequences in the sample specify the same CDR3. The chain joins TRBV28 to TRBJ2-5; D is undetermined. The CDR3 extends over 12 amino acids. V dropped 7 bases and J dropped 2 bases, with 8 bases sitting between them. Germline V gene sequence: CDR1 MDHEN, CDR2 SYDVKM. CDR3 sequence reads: CASNRGQETQYF. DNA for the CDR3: TGTGCCAGCAATCGCGGTCAAGAGACCCAGTACTTC. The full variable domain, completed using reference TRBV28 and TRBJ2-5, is DVKVTQSSRYLVKRTGEKVFLECVQDMDHENMFWYRQDPGLGLRLIYFSYDVKMKEKGDIPEGYSVSREKKERFSLILESASTNQTSMYLCASNRGQETQYFGPGTRLLVL.

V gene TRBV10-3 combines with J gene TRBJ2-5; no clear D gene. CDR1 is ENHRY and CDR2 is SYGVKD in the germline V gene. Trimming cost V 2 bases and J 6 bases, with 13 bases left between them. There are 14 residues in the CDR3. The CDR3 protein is CAISEMAFGKTQYF. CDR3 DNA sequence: TGTGCCATCAGTGAGATGGCTTTCGGAAAGACCCAGTACTTC.

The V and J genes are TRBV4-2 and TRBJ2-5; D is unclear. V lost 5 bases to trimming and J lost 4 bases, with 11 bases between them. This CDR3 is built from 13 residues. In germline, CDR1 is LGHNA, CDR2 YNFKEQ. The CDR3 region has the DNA TGTGCCAGCAGCTCCTCGGTAACAGAGACCCAGTACTTC. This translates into CASSSSVTETQYF.

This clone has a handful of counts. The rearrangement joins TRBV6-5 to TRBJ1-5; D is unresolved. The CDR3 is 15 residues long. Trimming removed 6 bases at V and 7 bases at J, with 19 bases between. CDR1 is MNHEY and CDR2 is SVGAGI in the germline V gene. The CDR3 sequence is CASSRLASGEQPQHF. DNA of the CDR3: TGTGCCAGCAGCCGTTTGGCCTCCGGGGAGCAGCCCCAGCATTTT.

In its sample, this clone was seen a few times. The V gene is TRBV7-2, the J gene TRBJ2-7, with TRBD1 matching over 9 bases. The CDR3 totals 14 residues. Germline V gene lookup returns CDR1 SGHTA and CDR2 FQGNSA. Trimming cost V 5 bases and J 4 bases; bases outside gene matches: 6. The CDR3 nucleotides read TGTGCCAGCAGCCAATCACAGGGGGCTTACGAGCAGTACTTC. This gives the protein CASSQSQGAYEQYF.

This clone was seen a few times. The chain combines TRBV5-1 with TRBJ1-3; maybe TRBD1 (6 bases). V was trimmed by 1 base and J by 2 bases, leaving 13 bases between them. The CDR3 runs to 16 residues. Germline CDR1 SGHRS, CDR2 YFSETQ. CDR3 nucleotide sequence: TGCGCCAGCAGCTTGAATTTGGGGGCGACTGGAAACACCATATATTTT. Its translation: CASSLNLGATGNTIYF.

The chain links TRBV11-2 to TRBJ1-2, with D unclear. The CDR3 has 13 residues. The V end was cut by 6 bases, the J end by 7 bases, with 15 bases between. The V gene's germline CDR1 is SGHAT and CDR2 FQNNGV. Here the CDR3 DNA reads TGTGCCAGCAGTTCGTCGGGGTTGAGTGGCTACACCTTC. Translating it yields CASSSSGLSGYTF.